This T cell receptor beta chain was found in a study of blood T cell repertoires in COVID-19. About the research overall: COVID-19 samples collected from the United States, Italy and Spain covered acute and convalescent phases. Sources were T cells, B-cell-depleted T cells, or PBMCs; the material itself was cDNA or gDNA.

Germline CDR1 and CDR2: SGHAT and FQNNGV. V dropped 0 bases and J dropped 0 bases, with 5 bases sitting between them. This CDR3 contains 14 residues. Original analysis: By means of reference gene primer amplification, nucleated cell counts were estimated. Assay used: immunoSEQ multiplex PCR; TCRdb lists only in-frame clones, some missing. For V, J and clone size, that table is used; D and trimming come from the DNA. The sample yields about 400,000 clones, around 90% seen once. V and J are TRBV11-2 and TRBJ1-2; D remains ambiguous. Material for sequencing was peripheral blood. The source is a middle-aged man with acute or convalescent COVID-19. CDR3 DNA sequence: TGTGCCAGCAGCTTAGAACAGACTAACTATGGCTACACCTTC. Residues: CASSLEQTNYGYTF.